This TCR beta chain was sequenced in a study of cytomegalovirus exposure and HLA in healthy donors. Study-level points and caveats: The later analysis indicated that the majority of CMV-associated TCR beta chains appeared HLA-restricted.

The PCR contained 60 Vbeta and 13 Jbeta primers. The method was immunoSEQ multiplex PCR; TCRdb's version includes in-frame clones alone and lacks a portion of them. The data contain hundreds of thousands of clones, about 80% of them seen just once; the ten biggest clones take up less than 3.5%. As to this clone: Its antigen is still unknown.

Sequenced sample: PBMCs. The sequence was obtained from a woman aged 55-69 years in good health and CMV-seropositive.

CDR3 DNA sequence: TGTGCCAGCAGCTTAAAAGGAGGTCTAGCGGGGGGGATTCCATACGAGCAGTACTTC. This translates into CASSLKGGLAGGIPYEQYF. J is TRBJ2-7 and V is TRBV7-3, with 12 bases lining up with TRBD2. This CDR3 has 19 amino acids. The V and J ends lost 1 base and 4 bases, in that order; junction bases with no gene match: 14. CDR1 SGHTA and CDR2 FQGTGA come from the germline V gene.